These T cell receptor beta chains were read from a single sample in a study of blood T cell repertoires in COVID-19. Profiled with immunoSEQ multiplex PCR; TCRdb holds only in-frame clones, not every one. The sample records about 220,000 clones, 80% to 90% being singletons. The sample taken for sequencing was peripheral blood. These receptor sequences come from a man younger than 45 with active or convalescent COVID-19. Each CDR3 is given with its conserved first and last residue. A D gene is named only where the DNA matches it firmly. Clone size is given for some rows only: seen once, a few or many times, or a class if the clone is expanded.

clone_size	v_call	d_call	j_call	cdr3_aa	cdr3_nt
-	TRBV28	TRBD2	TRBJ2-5	CASRPERLAMGETQYF	TGTGCCAGCAGACCAGAAAGACTAGCCATGGGGGAGACCCAGTACTTC
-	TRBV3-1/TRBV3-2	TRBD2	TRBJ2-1	CASSQDPPIAGGSNEQFF	TGTGCCAGCAGCCAAGATCCCCCCATAGCGGGGGGGAGCAATGAGCAGTTCTTC
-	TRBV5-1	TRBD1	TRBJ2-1	CASTLRSLGQGNNEQFF	TGCGCCAGCACCTTAAGGAGCTTGGGACAGGGGAACAATGAGCAGTTCTTC
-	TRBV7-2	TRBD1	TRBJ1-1	CASSFETGGVSEAFF	TGTGCCAGCAGCTTTGAGACAGGGGGCGTTTCTGAAGCTTTCTTT
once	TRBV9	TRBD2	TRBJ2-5	CASSGLGGGLRETQYF	TGTGCCAGCAGCGGTCTCGGCGGGGGGCTACGAGAGACCCAGTACTTC
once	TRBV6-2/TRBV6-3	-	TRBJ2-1	CASSYLRESSEQFF	TGTGCCAGCAGTTACTTACGGGAGTCAAGTGAGCAGTTCTTC
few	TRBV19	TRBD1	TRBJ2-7	CATSGTGQREQYF	TGTGCCACCTCCGGGACAGGGCAGAGGGAGCAGTACTTC
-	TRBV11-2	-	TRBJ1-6	CASSLDPDNSPLHF	TGTGCCAGCAGCTTAGATCCAGATAATTCACCCCTCCACTTT
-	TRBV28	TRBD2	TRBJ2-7	CASSSPGLGGYEQYF	TGTGCCAGCAGTTCCCCGGGACTAGGGGGCTACGAGCAGTACTTC
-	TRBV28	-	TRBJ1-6	CASIAGLRVSPLHF	TGTGCCAGCATTGCGGGACTGAGGGTCTCTCCCCTCCACTTT
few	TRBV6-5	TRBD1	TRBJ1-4	CASSYSGTGDEKLFF	TGTGCCAGCAGTTACTCTGGGACAGGGGATGAAAAACTGTTTTTT
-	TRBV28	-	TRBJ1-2	CASSLGHYGYTF	TGTGCCAGCAGTTTGGGGCACTATGGCTACACCTTC
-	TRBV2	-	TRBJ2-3	CASSGQLSTDTQYF	TGTGCCAGCTCAGGACAGCTTTCTACAGATACGCAGTATTTT
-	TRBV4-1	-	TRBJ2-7	CASSQDLGGGSYEQYF	TGCGCCAGCAGCCAAGATCTGGGAGGGGGCTCCTACGAGCAGTACTTC
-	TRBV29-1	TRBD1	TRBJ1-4	CSVITGTGIEKLFF	TGCAGCGTGATTACCGGGACAGGGATTGAAAAACTGTTTTTT
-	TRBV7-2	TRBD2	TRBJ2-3	CASSAGTSGISDTQYF	TGTGCCAGCAGCGCCGGAACTAGCGGGATTTCAGATACGCAGTATTTT
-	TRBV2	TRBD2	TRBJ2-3	CASSRLALLWGDTQYF	TGTGCCAGCTCGCGACTAGCACTCCTATGGGGAGATACGCAGTATTTT
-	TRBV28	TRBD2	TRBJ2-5	CASSLGKSGRQETQYF	TGTGCCAGCAGTTTAGGGAAAAGCGGGAGGCAAGAGACCCAGTACTTC
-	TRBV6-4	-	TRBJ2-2	CASMRNRGTGELFF	TGTGCCAGCATGCGGAATCGGGGCACCGGGGAGCTGTTTTTT
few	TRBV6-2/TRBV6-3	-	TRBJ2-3	CASSYGQASTDTQYF	TGTGCCAGCAGTTACGGGCAGGCCAGCACAGATACGCAGTATTTT
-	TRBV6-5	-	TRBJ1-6	CASSYSRTSYNSPLHF	TGTGCCAGCAGTTACTCCAGGACATCCTATAATTCACCCCTCCACTTT
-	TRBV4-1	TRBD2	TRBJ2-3	CASSLTSGGSTDTQYF	TGCGCCAGCAGCTTGACTAGCGGGGGGTCCACAGATACGCAGTATTTT
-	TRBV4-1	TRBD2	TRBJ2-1	CASSQDSGSVNEQFF	TGCGCCAGCAGCCAAGATAGCGGGAGCGTAAATGAGCAGTTCTTC
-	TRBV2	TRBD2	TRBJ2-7	CASSLAGVYEQYF	TGTGCCAGCAGTCTAGCGGGGGTCTACGAGCAGTACTTC
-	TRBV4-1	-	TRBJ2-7	CASSWDSSYEQYF	TGCGCCAGCAGCTGGGACTCCTCCTACGAGCAGTACTTC
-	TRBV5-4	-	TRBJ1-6	CASRLSSSNNSPLHF	TGTGCCAGCAGGTTGTCGTCCAGTAATAATTCACCCCTCCACTTT
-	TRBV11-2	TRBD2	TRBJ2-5	CASLPGLAGAHQETQYF	TGTGCCAGCTTGCCGGGACTAGCGGGGGCCCACCAAGAGACCCAGTACTTC
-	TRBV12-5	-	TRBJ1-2	CASGLTGGYGYTF	TGTGCTAGTGGCCTGACGGGGGGGTATGGCTACACCTTC
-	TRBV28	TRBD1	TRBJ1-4	CASSPPTGANEKLFF	TGTGCCAGCAGTCCACCGACAGGGGCAAATGAAAAACTGTTTTTT
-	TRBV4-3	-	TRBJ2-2	CASSQGARIGELFF	TGCGCCAGCAGCCAGGGGGCGCGTATCGGGGAGCTGTTTTTT
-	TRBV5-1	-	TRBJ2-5	CASSLAGQPGETQYF	TGCGCCAGCAGCTTGGCCGGACAGCCCGGGGAGACCCAGTACTTC
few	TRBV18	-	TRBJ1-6	CASSLETGTSPLHF	TGTGCCAGCTCACTGGAAACAGGGACTTCACCCCTCCACTTT
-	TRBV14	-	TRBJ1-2	CASRGLDNTNGYTF	TGTGCCAGCAGGGGGCTCGACAACACGAATGGCTACACCTTC
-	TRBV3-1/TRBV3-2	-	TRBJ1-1	CASSQRGRGWDTEAFF	TGTGCCAGCAGCCAGAGAGGGCGGGGTTGGGACACTGAAGCTTTCTTT
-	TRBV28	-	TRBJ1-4	CASSNRGARVVEKLFF	TGTGCCAGCAGTAACCGCGGCGCGAGGGTGGTTGAAAAACTGTTTTTT
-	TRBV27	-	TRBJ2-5	CASSSVSGFQETQYF	TGTGCCAGCAGTTCCGTTAGCGGTTTCCAAGAGACCCAGTACTTC
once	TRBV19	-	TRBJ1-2	CASSIGGRNYGYTF	TGTGCCAGTAGTATCGGGGGGCGGAACTATGGCTACACCTTC
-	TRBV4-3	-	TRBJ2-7	CASSQKASSPYEQYF	TGCGCCAGCAGCCAAAAAGCTAGTAGCCCCTACGAGCAGTACTTC
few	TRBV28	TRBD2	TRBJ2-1	CASTPGWGAGGNEQFF	TGTGCCAGCACCCCCGGGTGGGGAGCGGGAGGTAATGAGCAGTTCTTC
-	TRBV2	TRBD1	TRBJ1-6	CASNGQGEGSYNSPLHF	TGTGCCAGCAACGGACAGGGGGAAGGCTCCTATAATTCACCCCTCCACTTT
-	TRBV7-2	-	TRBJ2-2	CASKVGGSTGELFF	TGTGCCAGCAAGGTTGGGGGGAGCACCGGGGAGCTGTTTTTT
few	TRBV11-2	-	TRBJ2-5	CASSLVDFQETQYF	TGTGCCAGCAGCTTAGTAGACTTTCAAGAGACCCAGTACTTC
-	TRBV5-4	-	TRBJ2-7	CASSLRGKRAPLEQYF	TGTGCCAGCAGCCTCCGGGGGAAGCGGGCCCCTCTCGAGCAGTACTTC
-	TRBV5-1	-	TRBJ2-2	CASSETRDNTGELFF	TGCGCCAGCAGCGAAACTCGAGATAACACCGGGGAGCTGTTTTTT
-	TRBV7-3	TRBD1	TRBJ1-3	CASSFGPLPGQGFGNTIYF	TGTGCCAGCAGCTTCGGGCCCTTACCGGGACAGGGATTCGGAAACACCATATATTTT
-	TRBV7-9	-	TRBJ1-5	CASSLESSRGGQPQHF	TGTGCCAGCAGCTTAGAATCGAGCAGGGGTGGGCAGCCCCAGCATTTT
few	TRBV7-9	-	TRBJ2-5	CASSLADYVPYF	TGTGCCAGCAGCTTAGCCGACTACGTCCCGTACTTC
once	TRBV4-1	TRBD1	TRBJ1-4	CASSLTGATNEKLFF	TGCGCCAGCAGCCTTACAGGGGCAACTAATGAAAAACTGTTTTTT
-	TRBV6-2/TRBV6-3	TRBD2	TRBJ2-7	CASSPSGGASVYEQYF	TGTGCCAGCAGCCCGTCGGGGGGAGCCTCCGTCTACGAGCAGTACTTC
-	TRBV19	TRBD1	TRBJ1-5	CASSVDLQGYQPQHF	TGTGCCAGTAGTGTCGACTTACAGGGGTATCAGCCCCAGCATTTT
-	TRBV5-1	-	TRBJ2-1	CASSLGHEQFF	TGCGCCAGCAGCTTGGGGCACGAGCAGTTCTTC
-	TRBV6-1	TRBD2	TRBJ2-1	CASSEEGTRARNEQFF	TGTGCCAGCAGTGAAGAAGGGACTAGGGCTAGGAATGAGCAGTTCTTC